This is a list of T cell receptor beta chains from one sample in a study of a mutant IDH1 vaccine in newly diagnosed glioma. These receptors' targets are unknown. The method was immunoSEQ multiplex PCR; TCRdb's version includes in-frame clones alone and lacks a portion of them. The sample carries under 85,000 clones, around 85% recorded once. The source was PBMCs, collected from a glioma patient whose treatment included an IDH1 peptide vaccine. The receptors were gathered from a woman aged 45-65 years with glioma. Both conserved end residues are part of each CDR3.

CDR3 length | J gene | V gene | CDR3 protein
13 | TRBJ2-5 | TRBV6-6 | CASSRTQQETQYF
13 | TRBJ2-3 | TRBV12-5 | CASGDTITDTQYF
15 | TRBJ2-7 | TRBV19 | CASSPGTSGNYEQYF
12 | TRBJ2-3 | TRBV18 | CASSGGTDTQYF
15 | TRBJ2-1 | TRBV6-6 | CASSQAREAVDEQFF
18 | TRBJ2-7 | TRBV9 | CASSAGTSGRATYYEQYF
14 | TRBJ1-4 | TRBV5-1 | CASRAGTVNEKLFF
15 | TRBJ1-4 | TRBV9 | CASSVEDRFNEKLFF
10 | TRBJ1-2 | TRBV29-1 | CSVQDYGYTF
15 | TRBJ2-1 | TRBV27 | CASTPSDREDNEQFF
13 | TRBJ2-1 | TRBV19 | CASSIDLEAEQFF
15 | TRBJ1-5 | TRBV6-5 | CASSYAGNWRGPQHF
16 | TRBJ1-1 | TRBV6-5 | CASSYSGGSMNTEAFF
15 | TRBJ2-7 | TRBV15 | CATSGVRQGPYEQYF
14 | TRBJ2-3 | TRBV2 | CASSEALRTDTQYF